This TCR beta chain derives from a study of technical replicates of blood from a handful of donors. Assay: immunoSEQ multiplex PCR; the TCRdb copy retains only in-frame clones and omits some. Of roughly 80,000 clones in the sample, roughly 93% were seen once. This CDR3 region has 12 residues. J gave up 7 bases and V 8 bases, and 3 bases lay outside the gene matches. Germline assignment: CDR1 ENHRY and CDR2 SYGVKD. What was sequenced was T cells isolated from PBMCs. The clonotype comes from a human donor in good health. V usage is TRBV10-3 and J usage is TRBJ2-1, with 9 bases fitting TRBD1. CDR3 DNA sequence: TGTGCCATCGGGGGGACAGGGAATGAGCAGTTCTTC. Its translation is CAIGGTGNEQFF.